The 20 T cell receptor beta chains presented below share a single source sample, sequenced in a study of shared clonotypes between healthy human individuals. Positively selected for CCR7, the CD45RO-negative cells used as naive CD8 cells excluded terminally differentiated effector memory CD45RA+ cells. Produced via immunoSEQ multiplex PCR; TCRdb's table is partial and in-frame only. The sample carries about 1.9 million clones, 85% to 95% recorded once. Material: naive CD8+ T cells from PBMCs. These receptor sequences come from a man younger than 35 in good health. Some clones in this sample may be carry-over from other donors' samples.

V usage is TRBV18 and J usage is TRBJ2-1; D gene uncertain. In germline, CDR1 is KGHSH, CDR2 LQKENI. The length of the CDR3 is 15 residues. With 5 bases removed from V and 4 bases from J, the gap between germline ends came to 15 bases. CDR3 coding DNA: TGTGCCAGCTCATCCGACTTCTCAGGTTACAATGAGCAGTTCTTC. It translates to CASSSDFSGYNEQFF.

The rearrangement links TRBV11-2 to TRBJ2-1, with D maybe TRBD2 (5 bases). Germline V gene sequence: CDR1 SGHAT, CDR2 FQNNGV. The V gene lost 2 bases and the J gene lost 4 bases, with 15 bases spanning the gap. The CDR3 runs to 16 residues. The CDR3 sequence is CASSLSQFEGYNEQFF. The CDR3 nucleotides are TGTGCCAGCAGCTTATCGCAGTTCGAGGGTTACAATGAGCAGTTCTTC.

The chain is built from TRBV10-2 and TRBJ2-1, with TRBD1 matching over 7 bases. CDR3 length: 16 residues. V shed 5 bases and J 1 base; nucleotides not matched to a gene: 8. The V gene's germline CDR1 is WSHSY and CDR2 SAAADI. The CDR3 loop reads CASSLDRDWSYNEQFF. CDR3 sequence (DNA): TGCGCCAGCAGTCTAGACAGGGATTGGTCCTACAATGAGCAGTTCTTC.

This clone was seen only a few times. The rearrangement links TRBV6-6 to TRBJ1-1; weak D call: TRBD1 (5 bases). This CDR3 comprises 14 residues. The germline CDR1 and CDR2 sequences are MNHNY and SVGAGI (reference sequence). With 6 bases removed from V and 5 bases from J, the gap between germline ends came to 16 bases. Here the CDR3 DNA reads TGTGCCAGCAGGTTCACCGAGGGGAGGACTGAAGCTTTCTTT. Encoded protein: CASRFTEGRTEAFF.

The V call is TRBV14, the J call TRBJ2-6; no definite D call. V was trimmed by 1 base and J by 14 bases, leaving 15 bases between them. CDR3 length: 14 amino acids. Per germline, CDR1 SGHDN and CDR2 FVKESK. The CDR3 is CASSQVAGPRILTF. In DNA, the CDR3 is TGTGCCAGCAGCCAAGTTGCCGGCCCAAGGATCCTGACTTTC.

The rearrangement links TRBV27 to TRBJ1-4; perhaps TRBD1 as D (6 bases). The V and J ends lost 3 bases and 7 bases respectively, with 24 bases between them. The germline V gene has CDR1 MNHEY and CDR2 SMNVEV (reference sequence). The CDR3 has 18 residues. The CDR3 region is CASSFYGRGPGAAEKLFF. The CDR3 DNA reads TGTGCCAGCAGTTTCTATGGTCGGGGGCCGGGGGCGGCTGAAAAACTGTTTTTT. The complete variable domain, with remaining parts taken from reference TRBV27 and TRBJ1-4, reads EAQVTQNPRYLITVTGKKLTVTCSQNMNHEYMSWYRQDPGLGLRQIYYSMNVEVTDKGDVPEGYKVSRKEKRNFPLILESPSPNQTSLYFCASSFYGRGPGAAEKLFFGSGTQLSVL.

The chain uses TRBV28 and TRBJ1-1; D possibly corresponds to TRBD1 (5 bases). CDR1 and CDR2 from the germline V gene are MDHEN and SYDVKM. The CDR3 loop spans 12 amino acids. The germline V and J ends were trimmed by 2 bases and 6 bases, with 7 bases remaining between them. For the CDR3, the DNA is TGTGCCAGCAGTTTACAGGGACCTGAAGCTTTCTTT. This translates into CASSLQGPEAFF.

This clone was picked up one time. CDR3 region: CASSRIPDRVKDTDTQYF. The CDR3 DNA is TGCGCCAGCAGCCGCATCCCTGACAGGGTGAAAGATACAGATACGCAGTATTTT. This chain uses TRBV5-1 with TRBJ2-3; 7 bases agree with TRBD1. J lost 3 bases, V lost 4 bases, and 17 bases had no gene match. Looked up from germline, CDR1 is SGHRS and CDR2 is YFSETQ. CDR3 length: 18 amino acids.

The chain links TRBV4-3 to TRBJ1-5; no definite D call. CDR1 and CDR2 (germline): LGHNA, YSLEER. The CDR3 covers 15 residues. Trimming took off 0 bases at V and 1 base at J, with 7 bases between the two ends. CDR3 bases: TGCGCCAGCAGCCAAGATGACGGAAGCAATCAGCCCCAGCATTTT. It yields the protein CASSQDDGSNQPQHF.

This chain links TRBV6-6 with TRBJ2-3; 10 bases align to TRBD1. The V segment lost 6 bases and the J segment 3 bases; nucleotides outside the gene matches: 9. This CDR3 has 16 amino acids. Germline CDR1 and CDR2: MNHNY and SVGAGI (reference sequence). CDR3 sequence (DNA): TGTGCCAGCAGCCTAGACAGGGGGCGAGGGACAGATACGCAGTATTTT. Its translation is CASSLDRGRGTDTQYF.

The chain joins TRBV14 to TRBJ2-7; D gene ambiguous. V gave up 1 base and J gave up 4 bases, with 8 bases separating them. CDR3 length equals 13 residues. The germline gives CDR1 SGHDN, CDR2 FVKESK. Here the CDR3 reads CASSQVTSYEQYF. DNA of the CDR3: TGTGCCAGCAGCCAAGTTACGTCTTACGAGCAGTACTTC.

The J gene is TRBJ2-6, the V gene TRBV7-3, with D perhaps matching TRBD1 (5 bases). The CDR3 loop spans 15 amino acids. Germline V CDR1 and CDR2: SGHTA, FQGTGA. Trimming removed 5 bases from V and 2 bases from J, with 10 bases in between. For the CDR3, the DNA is TGTGCCAGCAGCCTCAGGGTCGCTGGGGCCAACGTCCTGACTTTC. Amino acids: CASSLRVAGANVLTF.

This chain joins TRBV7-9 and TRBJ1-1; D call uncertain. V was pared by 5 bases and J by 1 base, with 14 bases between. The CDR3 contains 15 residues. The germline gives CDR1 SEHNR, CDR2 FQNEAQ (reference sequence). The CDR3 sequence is CASSSRTSQNTEAFF. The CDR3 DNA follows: TGTGCCAGCAGCAGTAGGACCTCTCAGAACACTGAAGCTTTCTTT.

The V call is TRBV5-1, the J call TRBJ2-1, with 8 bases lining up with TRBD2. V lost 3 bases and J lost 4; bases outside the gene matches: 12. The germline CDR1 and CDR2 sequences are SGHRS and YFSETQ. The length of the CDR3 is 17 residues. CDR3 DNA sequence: TGCGCCAGCAGCTATGAACCTAGCGGGCGCGTTTACAATGAGCAGTTCTTC. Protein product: CASSYEPSGRVYNEQFF.

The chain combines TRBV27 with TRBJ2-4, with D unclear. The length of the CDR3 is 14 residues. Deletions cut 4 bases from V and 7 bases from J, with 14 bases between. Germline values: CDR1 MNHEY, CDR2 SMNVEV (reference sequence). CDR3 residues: CASSSTLVENIQYF. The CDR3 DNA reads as TGTGCCAGCAGTTCCACGCTAGTAGAGAACATTCAGTACTTC.

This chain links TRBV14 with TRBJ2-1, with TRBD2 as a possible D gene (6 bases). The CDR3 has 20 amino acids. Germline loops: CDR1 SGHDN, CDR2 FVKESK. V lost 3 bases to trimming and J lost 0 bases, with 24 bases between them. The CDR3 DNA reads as TGTGCCAGCAGCCAGAACACCTACGGGAGCCCGCTAAACTCCTACAATGAGCAGTTCTTC. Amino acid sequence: CASSQNTYGSPLNSYNEQFF.

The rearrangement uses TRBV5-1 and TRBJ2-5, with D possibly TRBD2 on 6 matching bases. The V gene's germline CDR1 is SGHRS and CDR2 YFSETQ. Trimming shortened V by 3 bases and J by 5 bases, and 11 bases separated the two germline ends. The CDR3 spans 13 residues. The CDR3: CASSYSGPETQYF. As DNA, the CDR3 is TGCGCCAGCAGCTACAGCGGGCCGGAGACCCAGTACTTC.

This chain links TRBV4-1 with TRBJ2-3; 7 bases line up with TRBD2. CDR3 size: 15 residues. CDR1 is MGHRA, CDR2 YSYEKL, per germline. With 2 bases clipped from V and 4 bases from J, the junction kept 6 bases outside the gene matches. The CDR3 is CASSQLLAAPDTQYF. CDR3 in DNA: TGCGCCAGCAGCCAACTGCTAGCGGCCCCAGATACGCAGTATTTT.

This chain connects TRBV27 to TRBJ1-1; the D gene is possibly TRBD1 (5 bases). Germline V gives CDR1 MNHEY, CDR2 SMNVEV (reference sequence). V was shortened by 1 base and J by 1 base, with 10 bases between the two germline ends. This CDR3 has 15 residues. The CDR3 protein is CASSLWGRPNTEAFF. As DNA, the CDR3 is TGTGCCAGCAGTTTATGGGGCCGTCCGAACACTGAAGCTTTCTTT.

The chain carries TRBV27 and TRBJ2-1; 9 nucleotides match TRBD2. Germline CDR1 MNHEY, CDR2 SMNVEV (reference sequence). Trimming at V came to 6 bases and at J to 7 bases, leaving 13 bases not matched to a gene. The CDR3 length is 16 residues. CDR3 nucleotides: TGTGCCAGCAGACAGGGACCGGGACTAGCCGTAAATGAGCAGTTCTTC. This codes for CASRQGPGLAVNEQFF.